This is a list of T cell receptor beta chains from one sample in a study of blood T cell repertoires in COVID-19. The protocol was immunoSEQ multiplex PCR, while the TCRdb copy is restricted to in-frame clones and leaves out a portion. The sample carries around 100,000 clones, 91% recorded once. Sequencing used peripheral blood. The receptors stem from a man aged 50 to 60 with active COVID-19. The CDR3 runs from the conserved cysteine through the conserved F or W. D genes are given only for firm matches. Not all rows give a size; the values are once, few, many and, for expanded clones, a class.

D: -
size: -
J: TRBJ1-5
V: TRBV19
DNA: TGTGCCAGTAGTCCCGGACTTGGTAGTTGGAGCAATCAGCCCCAGCATTTT
CDR3: CASSPGLGSWSNQPQHF

D: TRBD1
size: -
J: TRBJ1-1
V: TRBV7-2
DNA: TGTGCCAGCAGCACGGGACAGCGGAACACTGAAGCTTTCTTT
CDR3: CASSTGQRNTEAFF

D: TRBD1
size: few
J: TRBJ2-5
V: TRBV5-4
DNA: TGTGCCAGCAGCTCACAGGGGGACGGGGAGACCCAGTACTTC
CDR3: CASSSQGDGETQYF

D: -
size: once
J: TRBJ1-6
V: TRBV9
DNA: TGTGCCAGCAGCGTAGGAGGTCCGAATTCACCCCTCCACTTT
CDR3: CASSVGGPNSPLHF

D: TRBD1
size: -
J: TRBJ1-5
V: TRBV7-6
DNA: TGTGCCAGCAGCTCCGGGACAGGGGGCGTTAGCAATCAGCCCCAGCATTTT
CDR3: CASSSGTGGVSNQPQHF

D: -
size: -
J: TRBJ2-2
V: TRBV5-1
DNA: TGCGCCAACAGCTTGGGGCCCGTAAGGGAGCTGTTTTTT
CDR3: CANSLGPVRELFF

D: TRBD1
size: few
J: TRBJ2-7
V: TRBV19
DNA: TGTGCCAGTAGTGCGTCCGGGACAGGTACCTACGAGCAGTACTTC
CDR3: CASSASGTGTYEQYF

D: TRBD2
size: -
J: TRBJ2-2
V: TRBV6-5
DNA: TGTGCCAGCACCAAAGCGGGAGGGGTAGGCGGGGAGCTGTTTTTT
CDR3: CASTKAGGVGGELFF

D: TRBD1
size: once
J: TRBJ2-1
V: TRBV18
DNA: TGTGCCAGCTCACCCGGGACAGGGAACTACAATGAGCAGTTCTTC
CDR3: CASSPGTGNYNEQFF

D: TRBD2
size: -
J: TRBJ2-1
V: TRBV2
DNA: TGTGCCGGTACTAGCGCCTCCTACAATGAGCAGTTCTTC
CDR3: CAGTSASYNEQFF

D: -
size: -
J: TRBJ2-1
V: TRBV18
DNA: TGTGCCAGCTCACCTCCACAGCGGGCAGCCTACAATGAGCAGTTCTTC
CDR3: CASSPPQRAAYNEQFF

D: TRBD1
size: -
J: TRBJ2-3
V: TRBV7-9
DNA: TGTGCCAGCAGCCGTACAGACAGGGTACCAGATACGCAGTATTTT
CDR3: CASSRTDRVPDTQYF

D: -
size: once
J: TRBJ2-6
V: TRBV6-2/TRBV6-3
DNA: TGTGCCAGCAGTCCCGGGAGAATCACTGGGGCCAACGTCCTGACTTTC
CDR3: CASSPGRITGANVLTF

D: -
size: -
J: TRBJ2-3
V: TRBV7-6
DNA: TGTGCCAGCAGCATTACAGTGGCAGATACGCAGTATTTT
CDR3: CASSITVADTQYF

D: TRBD1
size: -
J: TRBJ1-5
V: TRBV29-1
DNA: TGCAGCGTTGCGTTCGGGACAGGGGATCAGCCCCAGCATTTT
CDR3: CSVAFGTGDQPQHF

D: TRBD2
size: -
J: TRBJ2-5
V: TRBV20-1
DNA: TGCAGTGCTAGTGAGAGCGGGGGACCGCTCCAAGAGACCCAGTACTTC
CDR3: CSASESGGPLQETQYF

D: TRBD1
size: -
J: TRBJ2-1
V: TRBV7-9
DNA: TGTGCCAGCAGCCCGGACAGGGTAGGGTTCTTC
CDR3: CASSPDRVGFF

D: -
size: once
J: TRBJ2-3
V: TRBV7-9
DNA: TGTGCCAGCAGCCCCAGTACAGATACGCAGTATTTT
CDR3: CASSPSTDTQYF